This T cell receptor (beta chain) originates from a study of OX40 agonist ivuxolimab in advanced cancers. About the study: At doses from 0.01 to 10 mg/kg, patients were given intravenous ivuxolimab every 2 weeks. A male proportion of around 86% was recorded, with mean age 60 years and range roughly 23 to 90.

A remark on this clone: As yet, its antigen is unknown.

The assay was immunoSEQ multiplex PCR, and TCRdb's table has in-frame clones only and misses some. The repertoire includes some 60,000 clones, roughly 87% of them detected once, and 0.3% to 0.45% sits in the top ten. Study-wide results and caveats: Determination of antigen specificity was not performed for the expanded peripheral T cells. Average numbers of expanded clones were greater in CD8+ T cells than in CD4+.

The germline gives CDR1 LNHDA, CDR2 SQIVND (reference sequence). The CDR3 is made up of 15 amino acids. Trimming removed 5 bases from V and 1 base from J, with 11 bases in between. The TCR sequence derives from an adult with an advanced solid tumor such as melanoma, head and neck, liver or kidney cancer. The chain uses TRBV19 and TRBJ2-2; no definite D call. Here the sequenced sample was CD4+ or CD8+ T cells sorted from blood, taken in a trial of the OX40 agonist ivuxolimab. The CDR3 region has the DNA TGTGCCAGTAGTCCCAGCCACGGGAACACCGGGGAGCTGTTTTTT. This codes for CASSPSHGNTGELFF. The variable domain in full, with the rest retrieved from reference TRBV19 and TRBJ2-2, is DGGITQSPKYLFRKEGQNVTLSCEQNLNHDAMYWYRQDPGQGLRLIYYSQIVNDFQKGDIAEGYSVSREKKESFPLTVTSAQKNPTAFYLCASSPSHGNTGELFFGEGSRLTVL.